Detailed here is one T cell receptor (beta chain). Its antigen is not known. The cohort's ophthalmopathy patients, a group with duration under 3 months, had a Clinical Activity Score of at least 3 and a NOSPECS grade of at least 4. Amplified TCR beta CDR3 regions came from RNA transcripts. Researchers ran a first-round RT-PCR on the TCR CDR3 using the HTBI primer set. A single record per CDR3 protein comes from TCRdb applying MiXCR to the multiplex PCR reads. The sample shows 450,000 to 600,000 distinct CDR3 sequences, less than 20% of them seen only once. The J segment lost 4 bases and the V segment lost 4 bases, leaving 13 bases of the junction unmatched. The CDR3 loop spans 18 amino acids. Germline loops: CDR1 SGDLS, CDR2 YYNGEE. The data are from a study of T cells in Graves' hyperthyroidism and ophthalmopathy. Study outcomes and limitations: Clonotypes that were expanded in thyroid above 0.001 mostly appeared in blood too.

This sequence originates from a middle-aged man with Graves' ophthalmopathy. V gene TRBV9 combines with J gene TRBJ2-2; 10 bases align to TRBD2. The sample taken for sequencing was blood. CDR3 sequence reads: CASSSDPQREGRTGELFF. The CDR3 DNA is TGTGCCAGCAGCTCCGACCCCCAGCGGGAGGGCCGCACCGGGGAGCTGTTTTTT. Full variable domain (outside the CDR3, taken from reference TRBV9 and TRBJ2-2): DSGVTQTPKHLITATGQRVTLRCSPRSGDLSVYWYQQSLDQGLQFLIQYYNGEERAKGNILERFSAQQFPDLHSELNLSSLELGDSALYFCASSSDPQREGRTGELFFGEGSRLTVL.